A selection of T cell receptor beta chains follows, all from one sample in a study of CD8+ T cells in alopecia areata. Data came from immunoSEQ multiplex PCR; TCRdb stores just in-frame clones and leaves some out. The table shows more than 200,000 clones, with around two fifths occurring only once. Here the sequenced sample was CD4+ T cells sorted from blood, taken at approximately week 39, from a patient treated with tofacitinib. These receptors all stem from a human donor with alopecia areata. The CDR3 runs from the conserved cysteine through the conserved F or W. Some rows have no size entry. The others give once, few or many, or a class for an expanded clone.

>TRBJ2-3|TRBV7-2|-
CASSYYTDTQYF
>TRBJ2-1|TRBV5-1|-
CASSLLAARGDEQFF
>TRBJ2-3|TRBV29-1|few
CSVVARGGLQRGTDTQYF
>TRBJ2-7|TRBV18|-
CASSRDGLPDEQYF
>TRBJ2-3|TRBV18|few
CASSPPNTGSADTQYF
>TRBJ1-2|TRBV25-1|-
CASSDGRGGGYTF
>TRBJ2-3|TRBV7-2|-
CASSLVASGSDTQYF
>TRBJ2-1|TRBV29-1|few
CSLAGVKGNEQFF
>TRBJ2-5|TRBV5-6|-
CASSLGNRAETQYF
>TRBJ1-4|TRBV5-4|-
CASSSQGGGEKLFF
>TRBJ2-5|TRBV7-2|few
CASSPSWDRGPETQYF
>TRBJ2-7|TRBV30|few
CAWNLVGEQYF
>TRBJ1-2|TRBV2|few
CASTTTGDGYTF
>TRBJ1-5|TRBV6-1|once
CASSGRQPQHF
>TRBJ2-7|TRBV30|few
CAWSLRTGRSYEQYF
>TRBJ2-1|TRBV5-8|few
CASSQNVAGGLFQQFF
>TRBJ2-1|TRBV5-1|-
CASSLVSYNEQFF
>TRBJ2-1|TRBV10-3|few
CAISEATSGRAFSYNEQFF
>TRBJ2-3|TRBV10-3|-
CAISGFGTNTDTQYF
>TRBJ1-1|TRBV30|-
CAWRDHLNTEAFF
>TRBJ2-7|TRBV29-1|few
CSVVNVVDYEQYF
>TRBJ1-2|TRBV29-1|-
CSVGRAVNYGYTF
>TRBJ2-7|TRBV29-1|-
CSAAASVSAYEQYF
>TRBJ2-1|TRBV5-1|-
CASSLVAGESYNEQFF
>TRBJ2-4|TRBV14|-
CASSPSAAVVAKNIQYF
>TRBJ1-2|TRBV29-1|-
CSVEARANYGYTF
>TRBJ2-7|TRBV7-2|-
CASSLAGAGLEQYF
>TRBJ1-2|TRBV6-5|few
CASSQHGGYGYTF
>TRBJ2-5|TRBV28|once
CASRETGKETQYF
>TRBJ2-7|TRBV30|few
CAVSPHGGNEQYF
>TRBJ2-7|TRBV4-1|once
CASSQEDSTYEQYF